These 9 T cell receptor beta chains originate from one sample sequenced in a study of shared clonotypes between healthy human individuals. The table came from immunoSEQ multiplex PCR; TCRdb's copy has only in-frame clones and leaves some out. Of about 770,000 clones in the sample, around 70% were seen once. Sequencing was done on a sample of memory CD4+ T cells sorted from blood. Subset of the sample: CD45RA-negative fraction. The receptors derive from a woman in her 30s in good health.

Details on this clone: Other DNA sequences of this sample code for an identical CDR3. The chain links TRBV7-9 to TRBJ2-5, with a weak D call TRBD1 (6 bases). The ends were cut back, 5 bases at V and 5 bases at J, with 12 bases in the middle. This CDR3 is built from 13 residues. In germline, CDR1 is SEHNR, CDR2 FQNEAQ (reference sequence). CDR3 in amino acids: CASSLRGGETQYF. CDR3 DNA: TGTGCCAGCAGCCTCAGGGGTGGGGAGACCCAGTACTTC.

As for this clone: The same CDR3 can be traced to other DNA sequences in this sample. This rearrangement joins TRBV28 to TRBJ1-2; a possible D gene is TRBD1 (6 bases). Trimming pared 5 bases from V and 8 bases from J, leaving 9 bases between. The CDR3 length is 11 residues. The germline V gene encodes CDR1 MDHEN and CDR2 SYDVKM. The CDR3 region has the DNA TGTGCCAGCAGTACAGGGTTCGGCTACACCTTC. It codes for CASSTGFGYTF.

The genes are TRBV5-4 and TRBJ2-2, with TRBD2 matching over 11 bases. Trimming cost V 5 bases and J 2 bases; bases outside gene matches: 2. The CDR3 runs 15 residues. Per germline, CDR1 SGHNT and CDR2 YYREEE (reference sequence). CDR3 loop: CASRGTSGNTGELFF. CDR3 DNA: TGTGCCAGCAGAGGGACTAGCGGTAACACCGGGGAGCTGTTTTTT.

This chain uses TRBV5-1 with TRBJ1-3; D remains unclear. The V end was cut by 3 bases, the J end by 4 bases, with 8 bases between. CDR3 length: 13 residues. Germline assignment: CDR1 SGHRS and CDR2 YFSETQ. CDR3 nucleotides: TGCGCCAGCAGCTCCCCCGAAGGAAACACCATATATTTT. This translates into CASSSPEGNTIYF. The full variable domain, with the rest looked up from reference TRBV5-1 and TRBJ1-3, is KAGVTQTPRYLIKTRGQQVTLSCSPISGHRSVSWYQQTPGQGLQFLFEYFSETQRNKGNFPGRFSGRQFSNSRSEMNVSTLELGDSALYLCASSSPEGNTIYFGEGSWLTVV.

The gene calls are TRBV12-2 and TRBJ2-3; TRBD2, the D gene given by the table, was not confirmed from the DNA. TRBV12-2 is described as a pseudogene. The CDR3 contains 16 residues. CDR3 DNA: TGTGCAAGTCGCCTACCCGGGGAGGGTTGCACAGATACGCAGTATTTT. Amino acids: CASRLPGEGCTDTQYF.

V is TRBV27 and J is TRBJ2-7; 9 nucleotides line up with TRBD1. Trimming at V came to 10 bases and at J to 4 bases, leaving 8 bases not matched to a gene. There are 13 residues in the CDR3. The germline V gene encodes CDR1 MNHEY and CDR2 SMNVEV (reference sequence). The CDR3 here is CAIADRGRYEQYF. CDR3 DNA: TGTGCCATCGCAGACAGGGGGAGATACGAGCAGTACTTC.

J is TRBJ2-1 and V is TRBV11-2; tentatively, D is TRBD2 (6 bases). V lost 6 bases, J lost 5 bases, and 11 bases lay in between. The CDR3 totals 13 residues. The germline V gene has CDR1 SGHAT and CDR2 FQNNGV. CDR3 residues: CASRRLGHNEQFF. In nucleotides, the CDR3 is TGTGCCAGCAGACGACTAGGCCACAATGAGCAGTTCTTC.

The chain has TRBV7-8 and TRBJ2-7; tentatively, D is TRBD1 (6 bases). Germline lookup yields CDR1 SGHVS and CDR2 FQNEAQ. The CDR3 covers 13 residues. V dropped 5 bases and J dropped 5 bases, with 13 bases sitting between them. DNA for the CDR3: TGTGCCAGCAGCCGTAACAGGGACGACGAGCAGTACTTC. Residues: CASSRNRDDEQYF.

To note about this clone: The identical CDR3 is also encoded by other nucleotide sequences in the sample. The chain links TRBV5-4 to TRBJ2-7; 14 bases match TRBD2. Germline V CDR1 and CDR2: SGHNT, YYREEE (reference sequence). The ends lost 0 bases at V and 3 bases at J; junction bases unmatched: 2. CDR3 size: 16 residues. The CDR3: CASSLGGLAGVYEQYF. The CDR3 DNA follows: TGTGCCAGCAGCTTGGGGGGACTAGCGGGAGTCTACGAGCAGTACTTC.